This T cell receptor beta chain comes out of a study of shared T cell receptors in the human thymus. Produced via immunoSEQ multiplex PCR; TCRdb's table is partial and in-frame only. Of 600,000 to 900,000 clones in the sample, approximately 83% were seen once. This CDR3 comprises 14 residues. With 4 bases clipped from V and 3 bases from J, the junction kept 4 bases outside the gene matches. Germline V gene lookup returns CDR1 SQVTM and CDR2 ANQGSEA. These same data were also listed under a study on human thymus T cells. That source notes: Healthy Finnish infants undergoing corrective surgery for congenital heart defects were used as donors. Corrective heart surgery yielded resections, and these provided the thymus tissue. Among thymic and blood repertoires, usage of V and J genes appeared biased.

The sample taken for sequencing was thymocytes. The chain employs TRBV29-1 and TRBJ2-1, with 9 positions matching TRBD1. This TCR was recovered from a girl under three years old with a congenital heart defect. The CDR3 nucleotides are TGCAGCGTTGCTTGGGACAGGGACTACAATGAGCAGTTCTTC. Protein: CSVAWDRDYNEQFF.